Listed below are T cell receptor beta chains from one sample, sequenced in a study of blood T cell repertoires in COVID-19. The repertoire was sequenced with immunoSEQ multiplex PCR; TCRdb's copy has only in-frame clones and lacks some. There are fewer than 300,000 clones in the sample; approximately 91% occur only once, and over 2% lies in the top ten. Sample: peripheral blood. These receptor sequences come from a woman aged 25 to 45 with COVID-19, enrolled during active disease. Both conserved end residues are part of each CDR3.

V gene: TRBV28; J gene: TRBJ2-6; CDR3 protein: CATIDSSGANVLTF
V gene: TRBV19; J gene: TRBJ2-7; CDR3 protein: CATADARGEQYF
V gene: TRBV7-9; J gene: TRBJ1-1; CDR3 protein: CASSLTQTGEAFF
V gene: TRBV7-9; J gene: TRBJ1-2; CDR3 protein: CASSLTGDRGYTF
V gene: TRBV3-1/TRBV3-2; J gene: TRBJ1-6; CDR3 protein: CASSQDRGGRAGWKASPLHF
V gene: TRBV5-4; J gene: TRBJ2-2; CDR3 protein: CASSSAGTGATGELFF
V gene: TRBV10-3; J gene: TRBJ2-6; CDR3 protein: CAIRAGTGDNVLTF
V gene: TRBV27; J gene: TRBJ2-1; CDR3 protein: CASTWQQGGEQFF
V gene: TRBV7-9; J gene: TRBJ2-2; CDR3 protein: CASSSTGGWDTGELFF
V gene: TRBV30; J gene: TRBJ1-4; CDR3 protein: CAWSVPIEGDEKLFF
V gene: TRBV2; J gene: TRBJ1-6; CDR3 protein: CASSRTGYNSPLHF
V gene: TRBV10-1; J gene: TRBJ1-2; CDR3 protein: CASSRTGGYGYTF
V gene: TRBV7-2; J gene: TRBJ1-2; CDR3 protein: CASSLGLQGYGYTF